This record covers a single TCR beta chain. In this sample, this clone turned up once. The antigen it recognizes is unknown. The input lacks base qualities; no much larger clone sits a single base away. The sample contains more than one DNA sequence encoding this CDR3. TCRbeta CDR3 regions were amplified from genomic DNA using the immunoSEQ Assay, a bias-controlled multiplex PCR. As for the original processing: The number of nucleated cells in each sample was estimated from the amplification of reference gene primers within the assay. To quantify the absolute abundance of each unique TCRbeta CDR3 rearrangement, sequence reads were collapsed and filtered. For each sample, productive Simpson clonality was calculated as the square root of Simpson's diversity index across productive rearrangements. TCRdb took over this immuneACCESS table, retaining in-frame rearrangements with V and J assigned. Such tables are incomplete; in checked studies, under half of the missing clones stem from an unresolved V gene, and the remainder is unexplained. The V and J calls and clone size come from that table; D and trimming were worked out from the DNA. Across this sample there are approximately 90,000 clones, with approximately 91% seen only once. The top ten hold under 3.5% of the sample.

Whole blood was collected in K2EDTA tubes by collaborating institutions according to the institutions' own protocols. For TCRbeta analysis, collaborator samples were shipped as frozen whole blood, as isolated PBMCs, or as DNA extracted from either sample type. The entry originates in a study of blood T cell repertoires in COVID-19 (dated by TCRdb to about 2020). Describing the broader study: Samples from collaborators originated in the United States, Italy and Spain and spanned both the acute and convalescent phases of COVID-19. The prospective study material was composed of cDNA or gDNA derived from T cells, B-cell-depleted T cells, or PBMCs. A de-identified subject ID, COVID-19 status, age in years and sex were almost always included in the sample metadata. Samples were obtained from the ongoing ImmuneRACE study (first 160 participants) and from 1,254 subjects provided by 6 global collaborators. Where available, HLA class I and class II types were obtained from metadata supplied by the sample provider rather than from assay-based typing. A freely available public database, intended as a resource for researchers studying the immune response to SARS-CoV-2, is where the repertoires were released. Deeply sampled blood TCRbeta repertoires from subjects exposed to, actively infected with, or recovered from COVID-19 were included in the dataset. The investigation overall reported the following: The amount of clinical and demographic metadata varied by source and participant and was provided uncurated.

The sequencing sample was made of peripheral blood. This clonotype originated in a woman aged 70 to 79 with acute or convalescent COVID-19.

Read as DNA, the sequence is TGTGCCAGCTCCCCCGACAGGGATCAGCCCCAGCATTTT. It translates to CASSPDRDQPQHF. The chain employs TRBV18 and TRBJ1-5; TRBD1 lines up with 7 middle nucleotides. Counted from cysteine to phenylalanine, this CDR3 has 13 amino acids. Only CDR3 DNA remains: 39 bases, in frame from the first base. CDR1 and CDR2 were assigned from the germline V gene as KGHSH and LQKENI. V is pruned by 6 bases and J by 5 bases, leaving 4 bases of the junction without a gene match.